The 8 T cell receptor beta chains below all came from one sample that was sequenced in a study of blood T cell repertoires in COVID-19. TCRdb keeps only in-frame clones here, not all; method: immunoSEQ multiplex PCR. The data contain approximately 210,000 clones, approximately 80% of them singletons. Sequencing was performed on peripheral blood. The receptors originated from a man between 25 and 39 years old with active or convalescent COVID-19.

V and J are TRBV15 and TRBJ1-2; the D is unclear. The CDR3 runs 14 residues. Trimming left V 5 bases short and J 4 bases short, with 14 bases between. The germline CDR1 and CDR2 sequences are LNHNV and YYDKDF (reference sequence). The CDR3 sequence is CATSPLGGSYGYTF. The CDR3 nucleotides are TGTGCCACCAGCCCCCTCGGAGGAAGCTATGGCTACACCTTC. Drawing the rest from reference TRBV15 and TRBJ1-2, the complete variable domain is DAMVIQNPRYQVTQFGKPVTLSCSQTLNHNVMYWYQQKSSQAPKLLFHYYDKDFNNEADTPDNFQSRRPNTSFCFLDIRSPGLGDTAMYLCATSPLGGSYGYTFGSGTRLTVV.

The CDR3 sequence is CASSLDERPYNEQFF. CDR3 bases: TGTGCCAGCAGCTTGGACGAGCGCCCCTACAATGAGCAGTTCTTC. The chain links TRBV5-5 to TRBJ2-1; no clear D gene. V was trimmed by 0 bases and J by 2 bases, leaving 9 bases between them. There are 15 residues in the CDR3. CDR1 and CDR2 from the germline V gene are SGHKS and YYEKEE (reference sequence).

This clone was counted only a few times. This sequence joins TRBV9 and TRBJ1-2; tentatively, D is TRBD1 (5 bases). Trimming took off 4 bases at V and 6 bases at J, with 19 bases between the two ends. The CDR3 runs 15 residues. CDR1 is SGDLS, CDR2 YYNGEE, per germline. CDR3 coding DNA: TGTGCCAGCAGCCACGGGACGATCCGGGAGAATGGCTACACCTTC. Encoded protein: CASSHGTIRENGYTF.

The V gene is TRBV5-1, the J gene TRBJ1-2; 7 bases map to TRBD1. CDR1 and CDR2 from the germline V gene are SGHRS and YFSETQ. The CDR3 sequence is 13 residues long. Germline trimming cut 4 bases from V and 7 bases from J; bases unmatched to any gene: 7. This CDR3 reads CASSLEGAGGYTF. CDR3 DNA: TGCGCCAGCAGCCTAGAGGGGGCGGGTGGCTACACCTTC.

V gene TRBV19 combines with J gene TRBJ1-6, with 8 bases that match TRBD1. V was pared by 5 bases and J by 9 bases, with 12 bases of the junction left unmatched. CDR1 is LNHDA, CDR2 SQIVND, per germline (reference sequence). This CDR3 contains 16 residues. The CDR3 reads CASSPGQVFVSSPLHF. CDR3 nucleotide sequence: TGTGCCAGTAGTCCGGGACAGGTCTTCGTTAGTTCACCCCTCCACTTT.

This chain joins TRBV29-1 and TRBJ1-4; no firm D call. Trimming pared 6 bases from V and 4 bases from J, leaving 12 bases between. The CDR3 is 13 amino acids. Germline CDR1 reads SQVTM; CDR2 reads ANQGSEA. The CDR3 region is CSVRHSFNEKLFF. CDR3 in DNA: TGCAGCGTGAGACACAGCTTTAATGAAAAACTGTTTTTT.

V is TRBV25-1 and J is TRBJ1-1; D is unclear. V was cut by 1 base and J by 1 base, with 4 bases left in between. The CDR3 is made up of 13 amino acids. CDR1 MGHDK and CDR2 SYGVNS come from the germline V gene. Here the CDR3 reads CASSELRNTEAFF. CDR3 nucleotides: TGTGCCAGCAGTGAATTGAGGAACACTGAAGCTTTCTTT.

The CDR3, as DNA: TGTGCCAGCTTTCAGGGACTAGAGAACACTGAAGCTTTCTTT. Its protein product is CASFQGLENTEAFF. This chain connects TRBV18 to TRBJ1-1; D is possibly TRBD1 (5 bases). Trimming took off 7 bases at V and 1 base at J, with 13 bases between the two ends. The germline V gene has CDR1 KGHSH and CDR2 LQKENI. The CDR3 contains 14 residues.